The present TCR beta chain was sequenced within a study of OX40 agonist ivuxolimab in advanced cancers. Whole-study context: Clinicians treated patients with ivuxolimab, an agonistic anti-OX40 (CD134) antibody. The diagnoses of dose-escalation patients were hepatocellular carcinoma, melanoma, renal cell or head and neck cancer.

A remark on this clone: As yet, its antigen is unknown.

Libraries were prepared by immunoSEQ multiplex PCR; TCRdb keeps only in-frame clonotypes and omits some of them. The sample comprises just under 65,000 clones, 81% of which are singletons, and 0.95% to 1.1% rests with the top ten. Notes on the study in general: At 0.1 to 3.0 mg/kg, CD4+ and CD8+ blood T cells expanded clonally by week 6.

Deletions cut 1 base from V and 0 bases from J, with 2 bases between. Germline V gene lookup returns CDR1 GTSNPN and CDR2 SVGIG (reference sequence). CDR3 length equals 12 residues. The source was CD4+ or CD8+ T cells sorted from blood, collected in a trial of the OX40 agonist ivuxolimab. V usage is TRBV30 and J usage is TRBJ2-3, with D uncertain. This TCR came from an adult with an advanced solid tumor such as melanoma, head and neck, liver or kidney cancer. In nucleotides, the CDR3 is TGTGCCTGGAGTGCCAGCACAGATACGCAGTATTTT. It specifies CAWSASTDTQYF. Full variable domain (rest looked up from reference TRBV30 and TRBJ2-3): SQTIHQWPATLVQPVGSPLSLECTVEGTSNPNLYWYRQAAGRGLQLLFYSVGIGQISSEVPQNLSASRPQDRQFILSSKKLLLSDSGFYLCAWSASTDTQYFGPGTRLTVL.